What follows are 3 T cell receptor beta chains derived from one specimen sequenced in a study of blood T cell repertoires in COVID-19. Clones were sequenced by immunoSEQ multiplex PCR, and TCRdb holds only the in-frame ones, with some missing. The sample has 97,000 or so clones; nearly 90% are singletons. The sequencing sample was made of peripheral blood. These receptors originate from a man in his forties or fifties with active COVID-19.

V usage is TRBV5-5 and J usage is TRBJ1-5; D remains ambiguous. Trimming shortened V by 3 bases and J by 9 bases, and 13 bases separated the two germline ends. The germline V gene has CDR1 SGHKS and CDR2 YYEKEE (reference sequence). CDR3 length equals 13 residues. CDR3 loop: CASSSLLSGPQHF. The CDR3 DNA reads as TGTGCCAGCAGCTCCCTCCTCTCGGGGCCCCAGCATTTT.

The CDR3 is CASSQDYGTTTGIQYF. In DNA, the CDR3 is TGCGCCAGCAGCCAAGATTATGGGACTACAACGGGGATTCAGTACTTC. This rearrangement joins TRBV4-3 to TRBJ2-4; the match to TRBD2 covers 7 bases. Germline V gene data show CDR1 as LGHNA and CDR2 as YSLEER. V lost 0 bases, J lost 10 bases, and 12 bases stayed unmatched. The CDR3 extends over 16 amino acids.

The chain employs TRBV7-2 and TRBJ1-2; 10 bases align to TRBD1. The CDR3 has 15 residues. J lost 8 bases, V lost 0 bases, and 6 bases had no gene match. Germline V gene data show CDR1 as SGHTA and CDR2 as FQGNSA. As DNA, the CDR3 is TGTGCCAGCAGCTTAGCCAGACAGGGGGCAGGGGGCTACACCTTC. Residues: CASSLARQGAGGYTF. Full variable domain (missing parts from reference TRBV7-2 and TRBJ1-2): GAGVSQSPSNKVTEKGKDVELRCDPISGHTALYWYRQSLGQGLEFLIYFQGNSAPDKSGLPSDRFSAERTGGSVSTLTIQRTQQEDSAVYLCASSLARQGAGGYTFGSGTRLTVV.